This TCR beta chain was identified during a study of T cells in tumors after PD-1 blockade. About the study: Excluded were patients with checkpoint blockade, immunosuppressants, or radiotherapy or other anti-cancer therapy within 4 weeks. During anti-PD-1 treatment, some patients continued daily vismodegib 150 mg. Either cemiplimab 350 mg every 2 weeks or pembrolizumab 200 mg every 3 weeks was given. Whole-study findings and limits: About 41% of tumor TCR clonotypes were also found in blood.

CDR3 length: 12 amino acids. Germline CDR1 is MNHEY and CDR2 is SMNVEV (reference sequence). Trimming removed 5 bases from V and 4 bases from J, with 6 bases in between. Measured with immunoSEQ multiplex PCR; TCRdb has only the in-frame clones, and not every one. Here the sample spans fewer than 50,000 clones, over 70% being singletons. In the case of this clone: Its cognate antigen is unknown.

The chain carries TRBV27 and TRBJ1-5; D is unclear. Material: PBMCs, obtained before anti-PD-1 treatment. The origin of this receptor is a human donor with basal cell carcinoma. For the CDR3, the DNA is TGTGCCAGCAGTCCACTGAATCAGCCCCAGCATTTT. This encodes CASSPLNQPQHF.